This T cell receptor (beta chain) originates from a study of regulatory T cells in long-lasting Graves disease. Study-wide context: Graves' cases, newly diagnosed, had used antithyroid drugs under 3 months.

In germline, CDR1 is SGHKS, CDR2 YYEKEE (reference sequence). This CDR3 contains 13 residues. The V end lost 4 bases, the J end lost 3 bases, and 10 bases lay between the germline ends. The sample's time point: newly diagnosed GD, antithyroid drugs for less than 3 months. Construction of the TCR library relied on RNA isolated from PBMCs. Graves' disease diagnosis followed American Thyroid Association guidelines. Both iRepertoire HTBI primers and Arm-PCR of CDR3 regions were used to build the TCR beta libraries. TCRdb reprocessed the multiplex PCR reads via MiXCR and lists one record per CDR3 protein. Found here are about 350,000 distinct CDR3 sequences, 16% of them singletons; the top ten hold 25% to 30%. Study conclusions and caveats: Persistent patients had a count of shared public clonotypes (around 2,500) that exceeded that of new patients (around 970).

Only a few counts were recorded for this clonotype. The antigen is undetermined. This sample was also put to use in a study of T cells in Graves' hyperthyroidism and ophthalmopathy. That study reports: With the HTBI primer set, the TCR CDR3 went through a first round of RT-PCR.

The material sequenced was peripheral blood mononuclear cells (PBMCs), taken at new diagnosis, from a patient treated with antithyroid drugs. This chain joins TRBV5-5 and TRBJ1-1; D ambiguous. This receptor was identified in a man between 35 and 55 years old with Graves disease. DNA for the CDR3: TGTGCCAGCAGCATCTCGAGGGACACTGAAGCTTTCTTT. Translation gives CASSISRDTEAFF. Full variable domain (missing parts from reference TRBV5-5 and TRBJ1-1): DAGVTQSPTHLIKTRGQQVTLRCSPISGHKSVSWYQQVLGQGPQFIFQYYEKEERGRGNFPDRFSARQFPNYSSELNVNALLLGDSALYLCASSISRDTEAFFGQGTRLTVV.